These T cell receptor beta chains were read from a single sample in a study of early T cells in non-severe SARS-CoV-2 infection. MiXCR, applied by TCRdb to the 5' RACE reads, yields one record per CDR3 protein. The profile shows fewer than 100,000 distinct CDR3 sequences, about 16% of them singletons. The sample taken for sequencing was whole blood. All receptors derive from an adult who was a healthcare worker with PCR-confirmed SARS-CoV-2 infection or an uninfected control (not recorded which). CDR3s include the opening cysteine and the closing phenylalanine or tryptophan. Fields, in order: J gene, clone size, V gene, D gene, CDR3 protein, CDR3 DNA. A D gene is named only where the DNA matches it firmly. Expanded clones get a size class; other rows say once, few or many, or leave the size out.

>TRBJ1-1|-|TRBV11-2|-
CASSLGVGLRDTEAFF
TGTGCCAGCAGCTTAGGAGTAGGGTTGAGGGACACTGAAGCTTTCTTT
>TRBJ1-3|few|TRBV9|-
CTSSVEGSSGNTIYF
TGTACCAGCAGCGTAGAGGGCAGCTCTGGAAACACCATATATTTT
>TRBJ2-2|-|TRBV7-9|-
CASSPDGNIGELFF
TGTGCCAGCAGCCCTGACGGGAATATCGGGGAGCTGTTTTTT
>TRBJ1-1|-|TRBV19|-
CASRPRGSVNTEAFF
TGTGCCAGTAGGCCGAGGGGCTCGGTGAACACTGAAGCTTTCTTT
>TRBJ2-5|-|TRBV12-3/TRBV12-4|TRBD2
CASSLGTSGGSQETQYF
TGTGCCAGCAGTTTGGGGACTAGCGGGGGATCCCAAGAGACCCAGTACTTC
>TRBJ2-6|few|TRBV24-1|-
CATSAGSISGANVLTF
TGTGCCACCAGTGCAGGGTCCATATCTGGGGCCAACGTCCTGACTTTC
>TRBJ1-1|few|TRBV11-2|-
CASSIRGPNTEAFF
TGTGCCAGCAGCATCAGGGGTCCGAACACTGAAGCTTTCTTT
>TRBJ2-7|-|TRBV20-1|-
CSATMGASGSYEQYF
TGCAGTGCTACTATGGGGGCTAGCGGCTCCTACGAGCAGTACTTC
>TRBJ2-5|many|TRBV28|-
CASSLDGHPETQYF
TGTGCCAGCAGTTTGGACGGGCATCCAGAGACCCAGTACTTC
>TRBJ1-6|few|TRBV6-2/TRBV6-3|-
CASSPASTARNSPLHF
TGTGCCAGCAGCCCAGCATCAACCGCTCGGAATTCACCCCTCCACTTT
>TRBJ2-1|-|TRBV10-3|-
CAISEERGAYNEQFF
TGTGCCATCAGTGAGGAAAGGGGAGCCTACAATGAGCAGTTCTTC
>TRBJ1-6|-|TRBV2|-
CASLRNSPLHF
TGTGCCAGCCTACGTAATTCACCCCTCCACTTT